The clone carrying this T cell receptor (beta chain) occurred once. This CDR3 spans 21 amino acids. V was clipped by 0 bases and J by 4 bases, with 30 bases between them. Germline CDR1 is LGHNA and CDR2 is YSLEER. CD45RO-negative CD8 cells positively selected for CCR7 made up the naive population, which excluded terminally differentiated effector memory CD45RA+ cells. These data originate in a study of shared clonotypes between healthy human individuals. Profiling relied on immunoSEQ multiplex PCR, and the TCRdb table lists in-frame clones only, not all of them. Of about 2,100,000 clones in the sample, about 92% were seen once.

The sequenced sample consisted of naive CD8+ T cells from PBMCs. The clonotype was recovered from a man aged 18 to 29 in good health. Some clones in this sample may be carry-over from other donors' samples. This chain uses TRBV4-3 with TRBJ1-1; unclear D gene. DNA of the CDR3: TGCGCCAGCAGCCAAGATAGACCCCCGAAGACGGCCCCTCACGGGAGCACTGAAGCTTTCTTT. This codes for CASSQDRPPKTAPHGSTEAFF.